The 7 T cell receptor beta chains presented below share a single source sample, sequenced in a study of cytomegalovirus exposure and HLA in healthy donors. The primer mix had 60 Vbeta and 13 Jbeta primers. TCRdb's copy holds only in-frame clones and misses some; the assay was immunoSEQ multiplex PCR. The repertoire has over 150,000 clones, roughly 79% of them found once; the top ten carry over 3%. Sequences were obtained from PBMCs. These receptors were obtained from a woman between 45 and 60 years old in good health and CMV-seropositive.

About this clone itself: The same CDR3 also results from other DNA sequences found in this sample. The chain recombines TRBV7-9 with TRBJ1-4, with 8 bases fitting TRBD1. V lost 5 bases and J lost 8; bases outside the gene matches: 7. Germline assignment: CDR1 SEHNR and CDR2 FQNEAQ (reference sequence). This CDR3 comprises 14 residues. CDR3 residues: CASSLGQGGEKLFF. The CDR3 DNA sequence: TGTGCCAGCAGCCTCGGACAGGGTGGGGAAAAACTGTTTTTT.

The chain couples TRBV7-9 to TRBJ2-7; D is unresolved. Trimming took 1 base from V and 3 from J, leaving 7 bases between them. CDR1 and CDR2 (germline): SEHNR, FQNEAQ (reference sequence). The CDR3 covers 13 residues. The CDR3 sequence is CASSLGLYYEQYF. The CDR3 bases are TGTGCCAGCAGCTTAGGACTGTACTACGAGCAGTACTTC.

The chain is built from TRBV2 and TRBJ2-2; 7 positions match TRBD1. Germline V gene sequence: CDR1 SNHLY, CDR2 FYNNEI. V dropped 4 bases and J dropped 4; count of bases not matched to a gene: 6. The CDR3 totals 15 residues. Here the CDR3 reads CASSGQGQSTGELFF. The CDR3 DNA follows: TGTGCCAGCAGTGGACAGGGACAAAGCACCGGGGAGCTGTTTTTT.

This clone was detected only once. The rearrangement joins TRBV11-2 to TRBJ2-7, with 7 bases lining up with TRBD1. Per the germline V gene, CDR1 is SGHAT and CDR2 is FQNNGV. The V gene end was trimmed by 0 bases and the J gene end by 3 bases; junction bases not matched to a gene: 5. There are 15 residues in the CDR3. The CDR3 nucleotides read TGTGCCAGCAGCTTAGAGGGGACAGCTTACTACGAGCAGTACTTC. The encoded protein is CASSLEGTAYYEQYF.

The rearrangement links TRBV12-5 to TRBJ1-1, with D possibly being TRBD1 (6 bases). Trimming stripped 2 bases from V and 2 bases from J, with 15 bases between. Germline CDR1 is LGHNT and CDR2 is FRNRAP. This CDR3 is built from 16 residues. CDR3 in amino acids: CASGLMCTGRNTEAFF. The CDR3 DNA is TGTGCTAGTGGTTTGATGTGTACAGGGAGAAACACTGAAGCTTTCTTT.

The chain couples TRBV6-5 to TRBJ2-2; 10 bases are shared with TRBD2. Losses at the gene ends were 2 bases for V and 15 bases for J; bases not matched to a gene: 9. The CDR3 runs 14 residues. Per the germline V gene, CDR1 is MNHEY and CDR2 is SVGAGI. CDR3 in DNA: TGTGCCAGCAGTTACGGACTAGCGGCCCGAAGCGTGTTTTTT. Its translation: CASSYGLAARSVFF.

The genes are TRBV19 and TRBJ1-5; no reliable D call. The CDR3 has 14 amino acids. Deletions cut 3 bases from V and 3 bases from J, with 9 bases between. Germline CDR1 LNHDA, CDR2 SQIVND (reference sequence). The CDR3 is CASSIGGFNQPQHF. DNA for the CDR3: TGTGCCAGTAGTATTGGAGGGTTCAATCAGCCCCAGCATTTT. Looking up the rest from reference TRBV19 and TRBJ1-5 gives the full variable domain: DGGITQSPKYLFRKEGQNVTLSCEQNLNHDAMYWYRQDPGQGLRLIYYSQIVNDFQKGDIAEGYSVSREKKESFPLTVTSAQKNPTAFYLCASSIGGFNQPQHFGDGTRLSIL.